The 16 T cell receptor beta chains given below trace back to one sample, sequenced in a study of T-cell reconstitution after alpha-beta-depleted transplantation in children. Unique molecular identifiers were built into the TCRbeta library. MiXCR, applied by TCRdb to the PCR reads, yields one record per CDR3 protein. Of around 440,000 distinct CDR3 sequences in the sample, around 15% were seen once. The input for sequencing was PBMCs, mostly from graft donor cells, taken 360 days after TCRalphabeta/CD19-depleted stem cell transplant. The source of these receptors is a boy younger than two who had a stem cell transplant for Wiskott-Aldrich syndrome, so the T cells may come from the graft donor.

This clonotype was found many times. CDR3 loop: CAISLGLATDEQFF. The CDR3 bases are TGTGCCATCAGTCTCGGACTAGCGACGGATGAGCAGTTCTTC. The genes are TRBV10-3 and TRBJ2-1, with TRBD2 identical over 9 bases. Germline loops: CDR1 ENHRY, CDR2 SYGVKD. Trimming removed 5 bases from V and 8 bases from J; junction bases left unmatched: 7. The CDR3 runs to 14 residues.

This clonotype has more than one count but fewer than ten. The chain employs TRBV24-1 and TRBJ2-3, with 9 bases lining up with TRBD1. This CDR3 has 15 amino acids. V lost 3 bases and J lost 5; bases outside the gene matches: 5. Germline V gene sequence: CDR1 KGHDR, CDR2 SFDVKD. CDR3 sequence (DNA): TGTGCCACCAGTGATCTACAGGGGGCAGGAGATACGCAGTATTTT. This encodes CATSDLQGAGDTQYF.

This clonotype has more than one count but fewer than ten. The chain is built from TRBV20-1 and TRBJ2-7, with D possibly being TRBD1 (6 bases). The germline gives CDR1 DFQATT, CDR2 SNEGSKA (reference sequence). V gave up 4 bases and J gave up 3 bases, with 16 bases separating them. This CDR3 spans 14 amino acids. The CDR3 loop reads CSANLPGHNYEQYF. The CDR3 DNA is TGCAGTGCTAACCTCCCGGGACACAACTACGAGCAGTACTTC.

This clonotype turned up a few times. The chain has TRBV9 and TRBJ2-3; 8 bases match TRBD2. Losses at the gene ends were 3 bases for V and 2 bases for J; bases not matched to a gene: 8. The CDR3 length is 16 residues. Germline CDR1 reads SGDLS; CDR2 reads YYNGEE. The DNA for the CDR3 is TGTGCCAGCAGCGACTCTCTGCGGGAGGACACAGATACGCAGTATTTT. This sequence encodes CASSDSLREDTDTQYF.

The chain has TRBV3-1 and TRBJ2-1, with TRBD2 identical over 11 bases. Germline-derived CDR1 and CDR2 are LGHDT and YNNKEL (reference sequence). There are 14 residues in the CDR3. V dropped 2 bases and J dropped 12; count of bases not matched to a gene: 6. As DNA, the CDR3 is TGTGCCAGCAGCCAACTAGCGGGAGGTCAGGGGCAGTTCTTC. Its translation: CASSQLAGGQGQFF.

This clonotype has just one count. V and J are TRBV5-1 and TRBJ2-7; TRBD1 matches 8 bases. This CDR3 comprises 14 residues. Germline lookup yields CDR1 SGHRS and CDR2 YFSETQ. J gave up 6 bases and V 6 bases, and 11 bases lay outside the gene matches. CDR3 protein: CASTNTGGLSEQYF. CDR3 sequence (DNA): TGCGCCAGCACAAATACAGGGGGATTGAGCGAGCAGTACTTC.

A few counts support this clonotype. The rearrangement joins TRBV15 to TRBJ1-6; 11 bases are a match to TRBD1. This CDR3 contains 15 residues. Germline V gene data show CDR1 as LNHNV and CDR2 as YYDKDF (reference sequence). V was clipped by 1 base and J by 7 bases; unmatched bases: 0. As DNA, the CDR3 is TGTGCCACCAGCAGAGGGGACAGGGGGAATTCACCCCTCCACTTT. Its translation is CATSRGDRGNSPLHF.

The chain joins TRBV20-1 to TRBJ2-7; D gene uncertain. The CDR3 is 13 amino acids. CDR1 and CDR2 (germline): DFQATT, SNEGSKA (reference sequence). Trimming shortened V by 2 bases and J by 0 bases, and 8 bases separated the two germline ends. CDR3 coding DNA: TGCAGTGCTAGAATTCCAGCCTCCTACGAGCAGTACTTC. Its translation is CSARIPASYEQYF.

This sequence joins TRBV20-1 and TRBJ2-1, with a weak D call TRBD1 (5 bases). The CDR3 runs 14 residues. Trimming stripped 1 base from V and 7 bases from J, with 14 bases between. The germline gives CDR1 DFQATT, CDR2 SNEGSKA (reference sequence). CDR3 region: CSARVAGKRNEQFF. The CDR3 bases are TGCAGTGCTAGAGTGGCAGGGAAGAGAAATGAGCAGTTCTTC.

The V gene is TRBV28, the J gene TRBJ2-7; D might be TRBD2 (5 bases). This CDR3 spans 12 amino acids. V shed 4 bases and J shed 11 bases, with 15 bases lying between them. Germline V gives CDR1 MDHEN, CDR2 SYDVKM. DNA for the CDR3: TGTGCCAGCAGTTCCCGGCTAGAGGAGGAGTACTTC. Its protein is CASSSRLEEEYF.

CDR3 in DNA: TGTGCCAGCAGTTTTGACAGGGGAGATCAGCCCCAGCATTTT. This encodes CASSFDRGDQPQHF. The chain uses TRBV12-3 or TRBV12-4 and TRBJ1-5; TRBD1 matches 8 bases. The V gene end was trimmed by 3 bases and the J gene end by 5 bases; junction bases not matched to a gene: 3. The CDR3 is 14 residues long.

Ten or more counts support this clonotype. CDR3 DNA sequence: TGCAGTGCTAGAACGTTGCCAGGGCGGCAAGAGACCCAGTACTTC. Its translation is CSARTLPGRQETQYF. The chain carries TRBV20-1 and TRBJ2-5; D may be TRBD1 (5 bases). This CDR3 spans 15 amino acids. V was cut by 2 bases and J by 2 bases, with 15 bases left in between. Germline lookup yields CDR1 DFQATT and CDR2 SNEGSKA (reference sequence).

There are a few counts of this clonotype. The V and J genes are TRBV12-3 or TRBV12-4 and TRBJ2-3, with 9 positions matching TRBD1. The trim removed 5 bases at V and 4 bases at J, leaving 7 bases unmatched. The CDR3 has 15 amino acids. CDR3 sequence: CASSRDRESSDTQYF. The DNA for the CDR3 is TGTGCCAGCAGTCGGGACAGGGAGAGCTCAGATACGCAGTATTTT.

This clonotype was counted between two and nine times. This chain joins TRBV20-1 and TRBJ2-2, with 9 bases identical to TRBD1. CDR1 and CDR2 (germline): DFQATT, SNEGSKA (reference sequence). V lost 5 bases, J lost 4 bases, and 5 bases stayed unmatched. The CDR3 sequence is 14 residues long. Written as DNA, the CDR3 is TGCAGTGCTGCGGGACAGGGCGGCACCGGGGAGCTGTTTTTT. This translates into CSAAGQGGTGELFF.

There are a few counts of this clonotype. The V call is TRBV19, the J call TRBJ2-1; D perhaps matches TRBD2 (5 bases). This CDR3 spans 14 amino acids. CDR1 and CDR2 from the germline V gene are LNHDA and SQIVND (reference sequence). V was shortened by 3 bases and J by 5 bases, with 11 bases between the two germline ends. CDR3 nucleotide sequence: TGTGCCAGTAGTATTCGAGACTACGACAATGAGCAGTTCTTC. Protein sequence: CASSIRDYDNEQFF.

This clonotype showed up just a few times. The V gene is TRBV11-2, the J gene TRBJ2-7, with D hard to call. CDR1 is SGHAT and CDR2 is FQNNGV in the germline V gene. The CDR3 has 15 residues. Trimming took 4 bases from V and 0 from J, leaving 13 bases between them. The CDR3 reads CASSYPQNFSYEQYF. CDR3 nucleotides: TGTGCCAGCAGCTACCCACAAAATTTCTCCTACGAGCAGTACTTC.